This is a list of T cell receptor beta chains from one sample in a study of radiotherapy plus CTLA-4 blockade in lung cancer. Profiling relied on immunoSEQ multiplex PCR, and the TCRdb table lists in-frame clones only, not all of them. The profile covers some 25,000 clones, with about 76% appearing a single time and less than 3.5% taken by the ten largest. Sequencing was performed on peripheral blood, taken from a patient treated with radiotherapy plus ipilimumab. These receptors were collected from a human donor with non-small cell lung cancer whose response to radiotherapy plus ipilimumab could not be evaluated. Each CDR3 is given with its conserved first and last residue. The D gene is left open where the match is weak. A clone size is listed for some rows: how often the clone was seen (once, few, many), or a class if it is expanded.

d_call,j_call,v_call,clone_size,cdr3_nt,cdr3_aa
.,TRBJ1-6,TRBV5-4,.,TGTGCCAGCGGAAAACAGGGACGGGATAATTCACCCCTCCACTTT,CASGKQGRDNSPLHF
TRBD1,TRBJ1-5,TRBV6-8,.,TGTGCCAGCACGGTGTCGGGACAGGGGTGCAATCAGCCCCAGCATTTT,CASTVSGQGCNQPQHF
.,TRBJ1-1,TRBV10-3,.,TGTGCCATCAGGGAGACAGGAAAAGGAACTGAAGCTTTCTTT,CAIRETGKGTEAFF
TRBD1,TRBJ2-1,TRBV19,.,TGTGCCAGTAGACAGGGACAGGGGATTTACAATGAGCAGTTCTTC,CASRQGQGIYNEQFF
.,TRBJ1-1,TRBV19,.,TGTGCCAGTAGGCTAATATATGACACTGAAGCTTTCTTT,CASRLIYDTEAFF
TRBD1,TRBJ2-7,TRBV7-7,few,TGTGCCAGCAGCTTGGGGACAGGGCTAGACGAGCAGTACTTC,CASSLGTGLDEQYF
.,TRBJ1-1,TRBV6-5,.,TGTGCCAGCAGTTTCTTCGCGGGGATCGGCGTGACTTTCTTT,CASSFFAGIGVTFF
.,TRBJ2-7,TRBV29-1,.,TGCAGCGTTGAAGGGGCCCCCCACGCCTACGAGCAGTACTTC,CSVEGAPHAYEQYF
.,TRBJ2-5,TRBV7-2,.,TGTGCCAGCAGCTTTAATAAGGGTGCGGGGGAGACCCAGTACTTC,CASSFNKGAGETQYF
.,TRBJ1-5,TRBV27,.,TGTGCCAGCAGTGAGCGGGTTGGCAATCAGCCCCAGCATTTT,CASSERVGNQPQHF
.,TRBJ1-1,TRBV6-5,.,TGTGCCAGCAGTGAGGGGGTTCGAGCTTTCTTT,CASSEGVRAFF
TRBD2,TRBJ2-2,TRBV10-2,.,TGCGCCAGCACCCGGACGGGAGGCACCGACACCGGGGAGCTGTTTTTT,CASTRTGGTDTGELFF
.,TRBJ2-1,TRBV5-5,.,TGTGCCAGCAGCAGGACTATCCTGAGCTCCTACAATGAGCAGTTCTTC,CASSRTILSSYNEQFF
.,TRBJ2-3,TRBV5-6,few,TGTGCCAGCAGTTCGCTCGGGGGGCGCGACACAGATACGCAGTATTTT,CASSSLGGRDTDTQYF
.,TRBJ2-3,TRBV19,.,TGTGCCAGTAGTATAGGCGCGGGGACTGGGATTGGGGATACGCAGTATTTT,CASSIGAGTGIGDTQYF
.,TRBJ1-2,TRBV28,.,TGTGCCAGCAGTTTTTCAGGGTTCGGCGGCTACACCTTC,CASSFSGFGGYTF
TRBD1,TRBJ2-6,TRBV6-1,once,TGTGCCAGCAGTGAACAAACAGGGGGTGGGTCTGGGGCCAACGTCCTGACTTTC,CASSEQTGGGSGANVLTF
.,TRBJ1-4,TRBV5-1,.,TGCGCCAGCAGCCAAGAGGGCCAGGTAAATGAAAAACTGTTTTTT,CASSQEGQVNEKLFF
.,TRBJ2-7,TRBV4-3,few,TGCGCCAGCAGCCACAGGACAGAACCCCATTACGAGCAGTACTTC,CASSHRTEPHYEQYF
.,TRBJ1-1,TRBV9,.,TGTGCCAGCAGCGTAGGACAGGCGAACACTGAAGCTTTCTTT,CASSVGQANTEAFF
.,TRBJ2-7,TRBV2,.,TGTGCCAGCAGCCTATCGATCCCGTCATCCTACGAGCAGTACTTC,CASSLSIPSSYEQYF
.,TRBJ2-2,TRBV9,.,TGTGCCAGCAGCCTACAGGGCCTCTCAACGGGCACCGGGGAGCTGTTTTTT,CASSLQGLSTGTGELFF
TRBD2,TRBJ2-2,TRBV5-1,once,TGCGCCAGCAGCTTCTTAGCGGGAGTGAACACCGGGGAGCTGTTTTTT,CASSFLAGVNTGELFF
.,TRBJ1-2,TRBV19,.,TGTGCCAGTACAAAGGGGGCTAACTATGGCTACACCTTC,CASTKGANYGYTF
TRBD2,TRBJ2-1,TRBV30,.,TGTGCCTCAAGACTAGCGGGAGTCGGTGAGCAGTTCTTC,CASRLAGVGEQFF
TRBD2,TRBJ2-7,TRBV9,few,TGTGCCAGCAGCGTAGCGAGCGGGAACCTCCCAGGCCAGCAGTACTTC,CASSVASGNLPGQQYF
.,TRBJ2-7,TRBV7-9,.,TGTGCCAGCAGCCCAGCGTGGAGTTCCTACGAGCAGTACTTC,CASSPAWSSYEQYF
.,TRBJ1-1,TRBV7-2,.,TGTGCCAGCAGCTTTACAGGGAATTTTCCCACTGAAGCTTTCTTT,CASSFTGNFPTEAFF
.,TRBJ2-7,TRBV18,.,TGTGCCAGCTCCCGCGGGGGACAGGCCTACGAGCAGTACTTC,CASSRGGQAYEQYF
.,TRBJ2-3,TRBV5-5,.,TGTGCCAGCAGATCGAGGAGTTCTTCAGATACGCAGTATTTT,CASRSRSSSDTQYF
TRBD2,TRBJ2-1,TRBV5-1,.,TGCGCCAGCAGCTTGGTGGCTAGCGGCACAAATGAGCAGTTCTTC,CASSLVASGTNEQFF
.,TRBJ1-3,TRBV30,.,TGTTCAGGATACTCTGGAAACACCATATATTTT,CSGYSGNTIYF
TRBD1,TRBJ1-1,TRBV7-2,.,TGTGCCAGCAGCAAGACAGGGGTCCCTGAAGCTTTCTTT,CASSKTGVPEAFF
TRBD1,TRBJ2-3,TRBV7-2,once,TGTGCCAGCAGCTTAGGCGGGACAGGGGCGAATACGCAGTATTTT,CASSLGGTGANTQYF
.,TRBJ1-5,TRBV6-6,.,TGTGCCAGCAGTTACTCGGACCAAGGGCGGGATCAGCCCCAGCATTTT,CASSYSDQGRDQPQHF
.,TRBJ2-1,TRBV18,.,TGTGCCAGCTCACTAGGGAGGTCTAGCGCTAGCAATGAGCAGTTCTTC,CASSLGRSSASNEQFF
TRBD2,TRBJ2-7,TRBV6-6,.,TGTGCCAGCAGGCCTCAAGCGGGAGGGCCGCTCGAGCAGTACTTC,CASRPQAGGPLEQYF
.,TRBJ1-1,TRBV9,.,TGTGCCAGCAGCGTAGACGTGACGGGAAACACTGAAGCTTTCTTT,CASSVDVTGNTEAFF
TRBD2,TRBJ2-7,TRBV2,.,TGTGCCAGCAGTGAGGTGGTTAGCGGGGAATACGAGCAGTACTTC,CASSEVVSGEYEQYF
.,TRBJ2-7,TRBV7-9,.,TGTGCCAGCAGCTTATTAGCGACCCACTACGAGCAGTACTTC,CASSLLATHYEQYF
.,TRBJ2-2,TRBV4-1,once,TGCGCCAGCAGCCACTCGAACAGGGTTGTCGGGGAGCTGTTTTTT,CASSHSNRVVGELFF
TRBD2,TRBJ2-7,TRBV18,.,TGTGCCAGCTCACCACCGTCTTGGCGGGAGGGCTACGAGCAGTACTTC,CASSPPSWREGYEQYF
.,TRBJ2-6,TRBV18,.,TGTGCCAGCTCAGGGGGCAGGTCAAGCTCTGGGGCCAACGTCCTGACTTTC,CASSGGRSSSGANVLTF
.,TRBJ1-1,TRBV5-8,.,TGTGCCAGCAGCTTGGACATGAACACTGAAGCTTTCTTT,CASSLDMNTEAFF
TRBD1,TRBJ2-7,TRBV7-6,few,TGTGCCAGCAGCTTACAGGGACAGGGGTCCTACGAGCAGTACTTC,CASSLQGQGSYEQYF
.,TRBJ1-1,TRBV7-9,.,TGTGCCAGCAGCTTAGCGCAGGGCACTGAAGCTTTCTTT,CASSLAQGTEAFF
TRBD1,TRBJ2-7,TRBV6-5,.,TGTGCCAGCAGTTACCCGTCCCGGGACAGGGCCGAGCAGTACTTC,CASSYPSRDRAEQYF
TRBD1,TRBJ2-5,TRBV7-7,.,TGTGCCAGCAGCTCCAGGGGGAAAGAGACCCAGTACTTC,CASSSRGKETQYF